Listed below are T cell receptor beta chains from one sample, sequenced in a study of T cells after yellow fever vaccination. One entry per CDR3 protein results from TCRdb running MiXCR on the 5' RACE reads. The sample holds more than 65,000 distinct CDR3 sequences, more than 10% seen once. This specimen was CD8+ T cells not binding an NS4B(214-222) dextramer, sorted from PBMCs, taken approximately 20 days after the first yellow fever vaccination. The receptors stem from a man between 18 and 29 years old who received the YFV17D yellow fever vaccine. CDR3s include the opening cysteine and the closing phenylalanine or tryptophan. A D gene is named only where the DNA matches it firmly. Clone size is stated in some rows and not others, as once, few, many or a class when expanded.

V: TRBV6-1
size: -
J: TRBJ2-2
D: TRBD1
DNA: TGTGCCAGCAGTGCCGGACAGGGGAACACCGGGGAGCTGTTTTTT
CDR3: CASSAGQGNTGELFF

V: TRBV27
size: few
J: TRBJ2-2
D: TRBD1
DNA: TGTGCCAGCAGTGCCCGACAGGGGGCACACACCGGGGAGCTGTTTTTT
CDR3: CASSARQGAHTGELFF

V: TRBV27
size: -
J: TRBJ2-7
D: -
DNA: TGTGCCAGCAGTTGGGGGGCCAAACAGTACTTC
CDR3: CASSWGAKQYF

V: TRBV4-3
size: -
J: TRBJ1-1
D: TRBD1
DNA: TGCGCCAGCAGCCAAGATGACAGGGTTTTCACTGAAGCTTTCTTT
CDR3: CASSQDDRVFTEAFF

V: TRBV12-3/TRBV12-4
size: -
J: TRBJ2-7
D: TRBD2
DNA: TGTGCCAGCACGGGGACTACTTACGAGCAGTACTTC
CDR3: CASTGTTYEQYF

V: TRBV6-2/TRBV6-3
size: few
J: TRBJ1-5
D: -
DNA: TGTGCCAGCAGTTACGGCAGGATCCCTCGGCAGCCCCAGCATTTT
CDR3: CASSYGRIPRQPQHF

V: TRBV5-8
size: -
J: TRBJ2-3
D: -
DNA: TGTGCCAGCAGCTCCGGGCTCCGCTATACGCAGTATTTT
CDR3: CASSSGLRYTQYF

V: TRBV3-1
size: -
J: TRBJ2-2
D: TRBD2
DNA: TGTGCCAGCAGCCTCCTAGCGGGGGGGCCCGGGGAGCTGTTTTTT
CDR3: CASSLLAGGPGELFF

V: TRBV20-1
size: few
J: TRBJ1-5
D: -
DNA: TGCAGTGCTAGAGACGGGGGGAGTCCGGGGAATCAGCCCCAGCATTTT
CDR3: CSARDGGSPGNQPQHF

V: TRBV9
size: many
J: TRBJ2-4
D: -
DNA: TGTGCCAGCAGCGTAGACACGGAAAACATTCAGTACTTC
CDR3: CASSVDTENIQYF

V: TRBV19
size: few
J: TRBJ1-4
D: -
DNA: TGTGCCAGTGTTTCCGGGAGCTTAAATGAAAAACTGTTTTTT
CDR3: CASVSGSLNEKLFF

V: TRBV7-9
size: few
J: TRBJ2-1
D: -
DNA: TGTGCCAGCAGCTTAGTAGATACGAGCTCCTACAATGAGCAGTTCTTC
CDR3: CASSLVDTSSYNEQFF

V: TRBV27
size: few
J: TRBJ1-4
D: -
DNA: TGTGCCAGCAGTTTTTGGGGCGGATCAACTAATGAAAAACTGTTTTTT
CDR3: CASSFWGGSTNEKLFF

V: TRBV7-3
size: -
J: TRBJ1-1
D: -
DNA: TGTGCCAGCAGCTTAATCAGGCAGAGGAACACTGAAGCTTTCTTT
CDR3: CASSLIRQRNTEAFF

V: TRBV7-6
size: -
J: TRBJ2-2
D: -
DNA: TGTGCCAGCAGCTCACAGGGATCGGACACCGGGGAGCTGTTTTTT
CDR3: CASSSQGSDTGELFF

V: TRBV12-3/TRBV12-4
size: few
J: TRBJ2-4
D: -
DNA: TGTGCCAGCAGCAACTTTGTAACTGGGGACATTCAGTACTTC
CDR3: CASSNFVTGDIQYF

V: TRBV12-5
size: few
J: TRBJ2-1
D: TRBD2
DNA: TGTGCTAGTGGTTCCCGGGTAGCGGGGAGCAATGAGCAGTTCTTC
CDR3: CASGSRVAGSNEQFF

V: TRBV12-3/TRBV12-4
size: few
J: TRBJ1-4
D: -
DNA: TGTGCCAGCAGTTTAACTCGGCAGGCCGGGGAAAAACTGTTTTTT
CDR3: CASSLTRQAGEKLFF

V: TRBV6-5
size: -
J: TRBJ1-2
D: -
DNA: TGTGCCAGCAGTTCCACCTTCCGGGGATTTTGGGGCTACACCTTC
CDR3: CASSSTFRGFWGYTF

V: TRBV5-1
size: few
J: TRBJ2-2
D: TRBD1
DNA: TGCGCCAGCAGCCTGACTGGCAGGGGGATCGGGGAGCTGTTTTTT
CDR3: CASSLTGRGIGELFF

V: TRBV4-2
size: -
J: TRBJ1-6
D: -
DNA: TGTGCCAGCAGCCCTCAGAAGGGACCCCTCCACTTT
CDR3: CASSPQKGPLHF

V: TRBV30
size: few
J: TRBJ1-3
D: -
DNA: TGTGCCTGGAGTCAGGCCGCTGGAAACACCATATATTTT
CDR3: CAWSQAAGNTIYF

V: TRBV4-3
size: -
J: TRBJ2-1
D: TRBD2
DNA: TGCGCCAGCAGCCAATGGGGTTCGGGGGGAGAGCAGTTCTTC
CDR3: CASSQWGSGGEQFF

V: TRBV7-6
size: -
J: TRBJ1-1
D: -
DNA: TGTGCCAGCAGCTTAGGGCCAGTTAACACTGAAGCTTTCTTT
CDR3: CASSLGPVNTEAFF

V: TRBV7-2
size: few
J: TRBJ1-4
D: -
DNA: TGTGCCAGCAGCTTAGCCGGGACCGAGAGGGATGAAAAACTGTTTTTT
CDR3: CASSLAGTERDEKLFF

V: TRBV7-9
size: -
J: TRBJ2-1
D: -
DNA: TGTGCCAGCAGCCCCTGGGGGGCTCTAAGCTCCTACAATGAGCAGTTCTTC
CDR3: CASSPWGALSSYNEQFF

V: TRBV7-2
size: few
J: TRBJ2-1
D: -
DNA: TGTGCCAGCAGCTTTAGAGTATCCGCTAATGAGCAGTTCTTC
CDR3: CASSFRVSANEQFF

V: TRBV19
size: -
J: TRBJ1-2
D: -
DNA: TGTGCCAGTAGTGTGGGCGGACCAGATGGCTACACCTTC
CDR3: CASSVGGPDGYTF

V: TRBV4-3
size: few
J: TRBJ2-5
D: TRBD2
DNA: TGCGCCAGCAGCCAAGATCGCCTTAGCGGGGGAGAGACCCAGTACTTC
CDR3: CASSQDRLSGGETQYF